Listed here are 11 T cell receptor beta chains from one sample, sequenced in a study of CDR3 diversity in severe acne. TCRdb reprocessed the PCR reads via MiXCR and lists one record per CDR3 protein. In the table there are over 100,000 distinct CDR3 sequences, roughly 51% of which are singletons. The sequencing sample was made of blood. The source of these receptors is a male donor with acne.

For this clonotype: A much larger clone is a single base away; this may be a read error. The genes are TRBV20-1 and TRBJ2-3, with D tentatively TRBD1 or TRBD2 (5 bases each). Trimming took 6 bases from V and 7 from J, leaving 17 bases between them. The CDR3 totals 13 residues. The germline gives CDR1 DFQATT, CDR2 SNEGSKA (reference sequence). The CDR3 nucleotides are TGCAGTGCATCGGACGGGGCCGCCAATACGCAGTATTTT. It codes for CSASDGAANTQYF.

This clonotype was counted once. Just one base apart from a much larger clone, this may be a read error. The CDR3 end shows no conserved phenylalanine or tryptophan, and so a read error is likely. CDR3 amino acids: CSAGTGVNTEAFL. For the CDR3, the DNA is TGCAGCGCGGGGACAGGGGTGAACACTGAAGCTTTCTTG. V is TRBV29-1 and J is TRBJ1-1; 10 bases are a match to TRBD1. This CDR3 has 13 amino acids. Germline values: CDR1 SQVTM, CDR2 ANQGSEA. V dropped 7 bases and J dropped 0; count of bases not matched to a gene: 2.

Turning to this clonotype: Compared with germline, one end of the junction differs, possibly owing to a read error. The CDR3 is CAIQLDRRSIDEPYF. The DNA for the CDR3 is TGTGCCATCCAACTCGACAGGAGGAGTATCGATGAGCCGTACTTC. The chain is built from TRBV24-1 and TRBJ2-7; possibly TRBD1 for D (6 bases). In germline, CDR1 is KGHDR, CDR2 SFDVKD. This CDR3 region has 15 residues.

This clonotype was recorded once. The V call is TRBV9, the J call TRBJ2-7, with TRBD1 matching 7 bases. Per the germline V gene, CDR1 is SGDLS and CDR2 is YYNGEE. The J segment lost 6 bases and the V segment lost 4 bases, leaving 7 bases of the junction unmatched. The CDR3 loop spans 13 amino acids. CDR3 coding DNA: TGTGCCAGCAGCCCCGACAACAGGGGCGAGCAGTACTTC. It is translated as CASSPDNRGEQYF.

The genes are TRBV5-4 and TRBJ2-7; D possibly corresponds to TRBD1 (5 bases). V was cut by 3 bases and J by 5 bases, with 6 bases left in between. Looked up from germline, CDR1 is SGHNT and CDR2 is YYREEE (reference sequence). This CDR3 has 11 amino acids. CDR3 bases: TGTGCCAGCAGCTGGGGCCACGAGCAGTACTTC. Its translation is CASSWGHEQYF. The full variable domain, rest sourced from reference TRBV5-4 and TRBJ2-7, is ETGVTQSPTHLIKTRGQQVTLRCSSQSGHNTVSWYQQALGQGPQFIFQYYREEENGRGNFPPRFSGLQFPNYSSELNVNALELDDSALYLCASSWGHEQYFGPGTRLTVT.

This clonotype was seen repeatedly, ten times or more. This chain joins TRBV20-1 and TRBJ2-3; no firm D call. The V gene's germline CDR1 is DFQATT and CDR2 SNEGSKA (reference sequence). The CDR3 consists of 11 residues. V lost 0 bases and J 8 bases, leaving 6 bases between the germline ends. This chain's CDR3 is CSARDLSTQYF. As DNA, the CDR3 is TGCAGTGCTAGAGATTTGAGTACGCAGTATTTT.

CDR3 amino acids: CAISVTGDYGYTF. CDR3 DNA: TGTGCCATCAGTGTGACAGGGGACTATGGCTACACCTTC. The chain combines TRBV10-3 with TRBJ1-2, with 8 positions matching TRBD1. Germline V lookup: CDR1 ENHRY, CDR2 SYGVKD. CDR3 length: 13 amino acids. V shed 4 bases and J 3 bases; nucleotides not matched to a gene: 1.

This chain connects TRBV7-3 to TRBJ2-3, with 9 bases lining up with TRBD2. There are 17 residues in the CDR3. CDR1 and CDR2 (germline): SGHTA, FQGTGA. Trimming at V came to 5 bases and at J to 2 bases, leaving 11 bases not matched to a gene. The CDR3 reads CASSPLGREGVTDTQYF. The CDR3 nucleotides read TGTGCCAGCAGCCCGCTCGGGCGGGAGGGCGTCACAGATACGCAGTATTTT.

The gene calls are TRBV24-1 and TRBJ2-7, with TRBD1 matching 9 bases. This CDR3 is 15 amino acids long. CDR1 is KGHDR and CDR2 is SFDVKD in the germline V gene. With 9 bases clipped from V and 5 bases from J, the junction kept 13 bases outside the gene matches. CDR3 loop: CATGPRDRVVDEQYF. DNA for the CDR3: TGTGCCACCGGGCCGCGGGACAGGGTGGTGGACGAGCAGTACTTC.

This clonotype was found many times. This CDR3 is CASSLGVAGEQFF. CDR3 nucleotides: TGCGCCAGCAGCTTGGGGGTAGCGGGGGAGCAGTTCTTC. The chain has TRBV5-1 and TRBJ2-1, with 8 bases fitting TRBD2. The CDR3 covers 13 residues. CDR1 and CDR2 from the germline V gene are SGHRS and YFSETQ. J gave up 10 bases and V 0 bases, and 3 bases lay outside the gene matches.

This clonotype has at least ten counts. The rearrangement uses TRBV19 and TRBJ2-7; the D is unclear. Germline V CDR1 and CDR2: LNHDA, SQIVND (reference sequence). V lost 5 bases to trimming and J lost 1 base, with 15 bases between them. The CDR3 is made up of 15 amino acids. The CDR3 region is CASSAQLSPSYEQYF. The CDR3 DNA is TGTGCCAGTAGTGCCCAGTTGTCCCCTTCCTACGAGCAGTACTTC.